These 14 T cell receptor beta chains were sequenced from one sample in a study of radiation and T cells in renal cell carcinoma. Generated by immunoSEQ multiplex PCR, the TCRdb table keeps only in-frame clones and is missing some. The data contain 100,000 to 150,000 clones, 80% to 85% of them seen just once; the ten biggest clones take up about 3%. Time point defined: baseline pretreatment blood. The treatment: 15 Gy SBRT to primary tumor, nephrectomy 4 weeks later. The specimen was blood, collected from a patient whose treatment included radiotherapy and nephrectomy. The receptor source for this set is an older woman with renal cell carcinoma.

V and J are TRBV7-2 and TRBJ1-3, with D possibly being TRBD1 (5 bases). The CDR3 covers 16 residues. The V and J ends lost 5 bases and 0 bases respectively, with 14 bases between them. CDR1 and CDR2 from the germline V gene are SGHTA and FQGNSA. The CDR3 nucleotides read TGTGCCAGCAGCCTAAGCAGGGACCCCTCTGGAAACACCATATATTTT. The encoded protein is CASSLSRDPSGNTIYF.

The chain has TRBV19 and TRBJ1-2, with 7 bases fitting TRBD1. The V gene's germline CDR1 is LNHDA and CDR2 SQIVND (reference sequence). The V gene end was trimmed by 4 bases and the J gene end by 5 bases; junction bases not matched to a gene: 4. The CDR3 totals 13 residues. The CDR3 loop is CASSRDSRYGYTF. CDR3 coding DNA: TGTGCCAGTAGTAGGGACAGCCGATATGGCTACACCTTC.

The V and J genes are TRBV9 and TRBJ1-2, with D possibly TRBD1 on 6 matching bases. This CDR3 region has 13 residues. V was trimmed by 4 bases and J by 8 bases, leaving 15 bases between them. The germline gives CDR1 SGDLS, CDR2 YYNGEE. The CDR3 DNA follows: TGTGCCAGCAGCCGATCACCAGGGGAAGGCTACACCTTC. Amino acid sequence: CASSRSPGEGYTF.

The rearrangement joins TRBV9 to TRBJ1-2; 7 bases line up with TRBD1. The CDR3 is 16 amino acids. The V segment lost 0 bases and the J segment 5 bases; nucleotides outside the gene matches: 10. Germline V gene lookup returns CDR1 SGDLS and CDR2 YYNGEE. The CDR3 DNA is TGTGCCAGCAGCGTAGACGGAAGGGGGCGAGGATATGGCTACACCTTC. It codes for CASSVDGRGRGYGYTF.

The chain couples TRBV7-3 to TRBJ2-7; possible D gene TRBD2, 6 bases. The V end was cut by 2 bases, the J end by 3 bases, with 11 bases between. This CDR3 is built from 14 residues. Germline V lookup: CDR1 SGHTA, CDR2 FQGTGA. CDR3 in amino acids: CASSLQEGHYEQYF. Written as DNA, the CDR3 is TGTGCCAGCAGCTTACAGGAGGGTCACTACGAGCAGTACTTC.

This clone has only one observation. This rearrangement joins TRBV18 to TRBJ1-2; 7 nucleotides line up with TRBD1. V lost 3 bases, J lost 0 bases, and 1 base stayed unmatched. The CDR3 is 14 amino acids. Germline-derived CDR1 and CDR2 are KGHSH and LQKENI. CDR3 in amino acids: CASSPDRANYGYTF. The CDR3 bases are TGTGCCAGCTCACCCGACAGGGCTAACTATGGCTACACCTTC. The full variable domain, its missing parts supplied by reference TRBV18 and TRBJ1-2, is NAGVMQNPRHLVRRRGQEARLRCSPMKGHSHVYWYRQLPEEGLKFMVYLQKENIIDESGMPKERFSAEFPKEGPSILRIQQVVRGDSAAYFCASSPDRANYGYTFGSGTRLTVV.

The gene calls are TRBV6-6 and TRBJ1-1; a weak D match, TRBD1 (5 bases). V lost 11 bases and J lost 4, with 17 bases in between. Looked up from germline, CDR1 is MNHNY and CDR2 is SVGAGI (reference sequence). The CDR3 is made up of 13 amino acids. CDR3 in DNA: TGTGCCGGCAACCGGGGGGTTCGCACTGAAGCTTTCTTT. This codes for CAGNRGVRTEAFF.

The genes are TRBV14 and TRBJ2-6; D not certain. The germline gives CDR1 SGHDN, CDR2 FVKESK. V was pared by 6 bases and J by 0 bases, with 3 bases between. The CDR3 is 13 amino acids. The chain's CDR3 is CASRDSGANVLTF. CDR3 bases: TGTGCCAGCAGGGACTCTGGGGCCAACGTCCTGACTTTC.

CDR3: CASSLQLDEKLFF. The CDR3 DNA reads TGTGCCAGCAGTTTACAATTGGACGAAAAACTGTTTTTT. This chain joins TRBV28 and TRBJ1-4, with D unresolved. Germline CDR1 is MDHEN and CDR2 is SYDVKM. The CDR3 covers 13 residues. The V end was cut by 2 bases, the J end by 8 bases, with 9 bases between. Combining the CDR3 with reference TRBV28 and TRBJ1-4 gives the whole variable domain DVKVTQSSRYLVKRTGEKVFLECVQDMDHENMFWYRQDPGLGLRLIYFSYDVKMKEKGDIPEGYSVSREKKERFSLILESASTNQTSMYLCASSLQLDEKLFFGSGTQLSVL.

The sample holds one count of this clone. The chain carries TRBV7-9 and TRBJ2-3, with a possible D match to TRBD1 (5 bases). Germline V gene sequence: CDR1 SEHNR, CDR2 FQNEAQ (reference sequence). This CDR3 contains 17 residues. V shed 0 bases and J shed 0 bases, with 13 bases lying between them. DNA of the CDR3: TGTGCCAGCAGCTTAGCGGGGCAGGACATAAGCACAGATACGCAGTATTTT. As protein: CASSLAGQDISTDTQYF.

The chain uses TRBV29-1 and TRBJ2-3; the D gene is possibly TRBD2 (5 bases). Germline V gene sequence: CDR1 SQVTM, CDR2 ANQGSEA. The CDR3 covers 13 residues. Trimming removed 3 bases from V and 2 bases from J, with 9 bases in between. In DNA form, the CDR3 reads TGCAGCGTTGACGAGGGCCCCACAGATACGCAGTATTTT. Its protein product is CSVDEGPTDTQYF.

J is TRBJ2-5 and V is TRBV5-1; TRBD1 matches at 8 bases. The CDR3 is 16 amino acids. The J segment lost 7 bases and the V segment lost 0 bases, leaving 11 bases of the junction unmatched. CDR1 is SGHRS, CDR2 YFSETQ, per germline. CDR3 bases: TGCGCCAGCAGCTTGGGCCCCAGGGGGCAACCCCGGACCCAGTACTTC. Its protein is CASSLGPRGQPRTQYF.

The rearrangement uses TRBV28 and TRBJ1-1, with 9 bases lining up with TRBD1. CDR3 length: 15 residues. CDR1 is MDHEN and CDR2 is SYDVKM in the germline V gene. V shed 5 bases and J 10 bases; nucleotides not matched to a gene: 14. As DNA, the CDR3 is TGTGCCAGCAGTCCTGCGGGACAGGGACGAACGCGAGCTTTCTTT. It encodes CASSPAGQGRTRAFF.

The J gene is TRBJ2-6, the V gene TRBV5-4; D might be TRBD2 (5 bases). V was cut by 1 base and J by 2 bases, with 10 bases left in between. CDR3 length: 16 residues. The germline V gene encodes CDR1 SGHNT and CDR2 YYREEE (reference sequence). The CDR3 DNA reads as TGTGCCAGCAGCTTGTGGTTCGGGGCTGGGGCCAACGTCCTGACTTTC. It is translated as CASSLWFGAGANVLTF.